This TCR beta chain was obtained from a study of blood T cells in healthy people across ages (dated by TCRdb to between 2015 and 2016). For the study in its entirety: In model experiments, roughly one uniquely barcoded TCR beta cDNA molecule per two T cells was captured by template switching. Age-related changes in TCR beta repertoire diversity were measured in the study by deep sequencing normalized with unique cDNA molecular identifiers. The study analyzed two additional independent replicas of 1 million unique cDNA reads from the same blood draw for two donors, one aged 18 to 30 and one aged 80 or older. To avoid experimental bias, donors of different ages were spread randomly across the sequencing lanes. The donors were divided into four age groups: young (average about 16 years), middle-aged (about 39), aged (about 61) and long-lived (roughly 82).

Library prep was done by 5' RACE. This sample was sequenced with an Illumina HiSeq 2500. A second roughly 6 to 12 cycle PCR used a sample-barcoded 5' primer and a J-beta primer mix. A unique molecular identifier was introduced onto each TCR beta cDNA molecule by a template-switch 5' adaptor carrying 12 random nucleotides. At least 3 million CDR3-containing paired-end reads were obtained from each sample. First-strand cDNA synthesis was performed from all RNA using the Mint cDNA synthesis kit, with priming by a TRBC-specific oligonucleotide. All cDNA was treated with uracil-DNA glycosylase and then went through a first 18-cycle PCR with the universal primers M1SS and BC2_uni_R. In the authors' own workflow: For normalization, 1 million high-quality reads, each with a distinct molecular identifier, were randomly selected from each sample. Instead of being binned into consensus sequences, reads that shared molecular identifiers were thrown out. MiTCR, with a Q25 quality threshold and the strictest error-elimination algorithm, was used for CDR3 identification, clonotype clustering and error correction. A nonparametric unseen species model with Euler transformation was used to estimate lower-bound total TCR beta diversity. TCRdb reran the public reads through fastp at Q25 and MiXCR, keeping productive beta chains. Rows are combined by CDR3 protein, so each entry shows the most common genes and DNA. The V and J calls here are based on TCRdb, not the publication. The sample table lists some 900,000 distinct CDR3 sequences, 45% to 50% of them with a count of one. Together, the top ten hold about an eighth of the sample.

The approximately 41 donors, aged about 6 to 100 years, were systemically healthy Caucasian individuals from Russia. Roughly 9.5 milliliters of peripheral blood were drawn from each donor into EDTA-treated Vacutainer tubes. Ficoll-Paque density-gradient centrifugation was used to isolate PBMCs, with at least 6.5 million obtained per sample. Trizol reagent was used to extract total RNA from PBMCs, with at least 5 micrograms per sample. The percentages of naive CD45RAhigh/CD27high T cells were determined by flow cytometry on a PBMC aliquot from every donor. General conclusions and limits of the study: Because donor CMV infection status was unknown, age-related changes in expanded clonotypes were potentially confounded. Observed TCR beta diversity correlated strongly with the percentage of naive T cells measured by flow cytometry. Because profiling used bulk unsorted PBMCs, naive and antigen-experienced compartments could not be compared conclusively. Observed TCR beta diversity per million T cells fell roughly linearly with age, and a significant reduction was already apparent by age roughly 40. Estimates of total diversity from one million sequenced T cells were regarded as lower bounds and underestimates. Compared with the aged group, the long-lived group had more naive CD4+ T cells, fewer expanded clones and increased TCR diversity, suggesting age selection.

This clonotype was recorded a few times. The target of this receptor is not known. Per-base qualities were not stored, and no clone one base away is much larger. Spanning cysteine to phenylalanine, the CDR3 consists of 14 amino acids. The read is trimmed to its CDR3 DNA, 42 bases read in frame from base 1. CDR1 is given as SGHTA and CDR2 as FQGNSA, both from the germline V gene. Trimming takes 1 base from V and 7 bases from J, and the germline ends sit 11 bases apart. The material sequenced was blood. The clonotype was recovered from a man aged 25-45 years in good health. The rearranged segments are TRBV7-2 and TRBJ2-1; the D gene cannot be resolved reliably. This receptor carries the CDR3 CASSLGEASNEQFF. The DNA sequence is as follows: TGTGCCAGCAGCTTAGGTGAGGCGTCGAATGAGCAGTTCTTC. With the portions outside the CDR3 filled from the reference TRBV7-2 and TRBJ2-1 genes, the complete variable region becomes GAGVSQSPSNKVTEKGKDVELRCDPISGHTALYWYRQSLGQGLEFLIYFQGNSAPDKSGLPSDRFSAERTGGSVSTLTIQRTQQEDSAVYLCASSLGEASNEQFFGPGTRLTVL.